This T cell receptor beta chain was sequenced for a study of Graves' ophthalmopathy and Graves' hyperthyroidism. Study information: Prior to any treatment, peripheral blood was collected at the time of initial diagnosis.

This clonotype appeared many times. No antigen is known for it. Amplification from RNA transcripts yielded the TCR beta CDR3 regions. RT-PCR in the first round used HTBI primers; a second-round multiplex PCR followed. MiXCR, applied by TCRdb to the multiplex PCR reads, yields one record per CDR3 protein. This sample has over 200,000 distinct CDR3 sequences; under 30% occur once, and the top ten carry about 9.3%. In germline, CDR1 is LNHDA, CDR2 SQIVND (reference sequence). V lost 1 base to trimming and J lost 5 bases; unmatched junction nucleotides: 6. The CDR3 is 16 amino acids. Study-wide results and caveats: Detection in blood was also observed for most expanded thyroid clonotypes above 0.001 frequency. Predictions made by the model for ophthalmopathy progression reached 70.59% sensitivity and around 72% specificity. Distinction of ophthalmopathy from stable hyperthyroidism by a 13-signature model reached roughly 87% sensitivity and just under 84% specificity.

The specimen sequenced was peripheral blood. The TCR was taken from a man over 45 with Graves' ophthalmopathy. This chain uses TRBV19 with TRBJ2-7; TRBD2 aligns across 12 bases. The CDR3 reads CASSIGLAGGPDEQYF. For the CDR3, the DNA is TGTGCCAGTAGTATAGGCCTAGCGGGAGGGCCCGACGAGCAGTACTTC. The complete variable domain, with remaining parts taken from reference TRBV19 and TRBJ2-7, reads DGGITQSPKYLFRKEGQNVTLSCEQNLNHDAMYWYRQDPGQGLRLIYYSQIVNDFQKGDIAEGYSVSREKKESFPLTVTSAQKNPTAFYLCASSIGLAGGPDEQYFGPGTRLTVT.